This is a list of T cell receptor beta chains from one sample in a study of memory CD4+ T cells and cytomegalovirus serostatus. Repertoires were generated with immunoSEQ multiplex PCR, while TCRdb's copy carries only in-frame clones and drops some. The sample holds some 44,000 clones, more than 60% seen once. Sequencing input: memory CD4+ T cells from blood. Source of these receptors: an adult in good health and CMV-seronegative. Both conserved end residues are part of each CDR3. The D gene is left open where the match is weak. Clone size is shown for a subset of rows, as once, few, many or a class of expanded clone.

clone size,V gene,J gene,D gene,CDR3 DNA,CDR3 protein
NA,TRBV25-1,TRBJ1-4,NA,TGTGCCAGCAACCAGAGGGCGGGGGAAAAACTGTTTTTT,CASNQRAGEKLFF
NA,TRBV18,TRBJ1-2,TRBD1,TGTGCCAGCTCACCTGCCGGGACAGGGTTTGAAGGCTACACCTTC,CASSPAGTGFEGYTF
NA,TRBV2,TRBJ1-2,NA,TGTGCCAGCAGCAAAAAAAACGGGGGGGCTGGAGGCTACACCTTC,CASSKKNGGAGGYTF
once,TRBV7-8,TRBJ1-1,NA,TGTGCCAGCAGCCAAATCTGGGCAGCAAGGGGGACTGAAGCTTTCTTT,CASSQIWAARGTEAFF
NA,TRBV25-1,TRBJ1-1,NA,TGTGCCAGCAGTGAATCGTGGGGGACCCTGAACACTGAAGCTTTCTTT,CASSESWGTLNTEAFF
NA,TRBV7-3,TRBJ2-1,TRBD2,TGTGCCAGCAGCGTCCGGACTAGCGGGGGGATCAATGAGCAGTTCTTC,CASSVRTSGGINEQFF
few,TRBV7-2,TRBJ2-2,TRBD2,TGTGCCAGCAGCCGAAATCCTAGCGGGGGGCTTACCGGGGAGCTGTTTTTT,CASSRNPSGGLTGELFF
NA,TRBV29-1,TRBJ1-2,TRBD1,TGCAGCGCCCGGACAGGAGATGGCTACACCTTC,CSARTGDGYTF
NA,TRBV6-1,TRBJ2-5,TRBD2,TGTGCCAGCAGTGTTCGGGGGGTGGGGACCCAGTACTTC,CASSVRGVGTQYF
few,TRBV6-1,TRBJ1-4,TRBD1,TGTGCCAGCCGGACAGGGGGCGCGTCTAATGAAAAACTGTTTTTT,CASRTGGASNEKLFF
few,TRBV5-6,TRBJ2-7,NA,TGTGCCAGCAGCTTGACAGCCCTATACGAGCAGTACTTC,CASSLTALYEQYF
once,TRBV5-1,TRBJ1-5,TRBD1,TGCGCCAGCAGCCCTGGGGGACAGGGGGCTAATCAGCCCCAGCATTTT,CASSPGGQGANQPQHF
NA,TRBV6-1,TRBJ1-5,NA,TGTGCCAGCAGTGTTGCGTACAATCAGCCCCAGCATTTT,CASSVAYNQPQHF
NA,TRBV5-1,TRBJ1-4,NA,TGCGCCAGCAGCTCAGACAGAGCAACTAATGAAAAACTGTTTTTT,CASSSDRATNEKLFF
NA,TRBV9,TRBJ1-2,TRBD1,TGTGCCAGCAGCGCCCGGGACAGCCTTTGGGATGGCTACACCTTC,CASSARDSLWDGYTF
NA,TRBV5-4,TRBJ2-4,NA,TGTGCCAGCAGCCCTGGGAACACGTCAGGAGCGTCCAAAAACATTCAGTACTTC,CASSPGNTSGASKNIQYF
NA,TRBV7-9,TRBJ1-4,NA,TGTGCCAGCAGCTTTCACGGCGCGGAAAAACTGTTTTTT,CASSFHGAEKLFF
few,TRBV2,TRBJ2-3,TRBD2,TGTGCCAAGACTAGCGGGGGAGCAGATACGCAGTATTTT,CAKTSGGADTQYF
NA,TRBV5-1,TRBJ1-2,NA,TGCGCCAGCAGCCCCCGGGACGGAGTTAACTATGGCTACACCTTC,CASSPRDGVNYGYTF
NA,TRBV5-1,TRBJ2-1,TRBD2,TGCGCCAGCAGCCAAAGACTAGCGGGGGGAGACAATGAGCAGTTCTTC,CASSQRLAGGDNEQFF
once,TRBV2,TRBJ1-2,NA,TGTGCCAGCAGTGGTCGTACAATCGATGGCTACACCTTC,CASSGRTIDGYTF
few,TRBV29-1,TRBJ1-2,TRBD1,TGCAGCGTCTCCGGGACAGGAATCTACACCTTC,CSVSGTGIYTF
NA,TRBV6-6,TRBJ2-7,TRBD1,TGTGCCAGCAGTTGGGGACAGGGCCACGAGCAGTACTTC,CASSWGQGHEQYF
NA,TRBV14,TRBJ2-5,NA,TGTGCCAGCAGCAGACAGTTTTTGGAGACCCAGTACTTC,CASSRQFLETQYF
NA,TRBV5-1,TRBJ2-2,NA,TGCGCCAGCAGCTTGCTGACAGGCGACACCGGGGAGCTGTTTTTT,CASSLLTGDTGELFF
NA,TRBV19,TRBJ1-2,NA,TGTGCCAGTAGTATCCCCAGGGCGGTCTGGGGCTACACCTTC,CASSIPRAVWGYTF
NA,TRBV19,TRBJ2-5,TRBD2,TGTGCCAGTTCCGGTAGCGGGGGCGAGACCCAGTACTTC,CASSGSGGETQYF
few,TRBV6-6,TRBJ1-2,NA,TGTGCCAGCAGTCCCAGTAGTCTTAACTATGGCTACACCTTC,CASSPSSLNYGYTF
NA,TRBV11-2,TRBJ1-3,NA,TGTGCCAGCAGCCCGTCCGTGGGCGGAAACACCATATATTTT,CASSPSVGGNTIYF
NA,TRBV6-5,TRBJ2-7,TRBD1,TGTGCCAGCAAAGGGGGCCCCTACGAGCAGTACTTC,CASKGGPYEQYF
few,TRBV2,TRBJ1-1,NA,TGTGCCAGTAAGGTAGAGATGAACACTGAAGCTTTCTTT,CASKVEMNTEAFF
few,TRBV5-5,TRBJ2-7,TRBD1,TGTGCCAGCAATCCCGACAGGGGAGGCTCCTACGAGCAGTACTTC,CASNPDRGGSYEQYF
NA,TRBV7-2,TRBJ1-5,TRBD1,TGTGCCAGCAGCTTAAGACAGGGAAGGCAGCCCCAGCATTTT,CASSLRQGRQPQHF
NA,TRBV7-2,TRBJ1-4,NA,TGTGCCAGCAGCTTAGGAGCTAATACCGTCTCTAATGAAAAACTGTTTTTT,CASSLGANTVSNEKLFF
NA,TRBV7-8,TRBJ2-7,TRBD1,TGTGCCAGCAGCTTAAGGACAGGCATTTCCTACGAGCAGTACTTC,CASSLRTGISYEQYF
NA,TRBV9,TRBJ2-2,NA,TGTGCCAGCAGCGTAGTTTTCGGTAGGAACACCGGGGAGCTGTTTTTT,CASSVVFGRNTGELFF